This T cell receptor beta chain was documented in a study of blood T cell repertoires in COVID-19. V lost 4 bases and J lost 6, with 9 bases in between. The CDR3 sequence is 13 residues long. The method was immunoSEQ multiplex PCR; TCRdb's version includes in-frame clones alone and lacks a portion of them. The data show around 23,000 clones, roughly 90% seen once. The chain uses TRBV12-3 or TRBV12-4 and TRBJ2-2; D uncertain. Sequenced sample: peripheral blood. This clonotype was obtained from a woman of 80 years or more with active or convalescent COVID-19. CDR3: CASSSPPPGELFF. CDR3 DNA sequence: TGTGCCAGCAGTTCTCCCCCCCCCGGGGAGCTGTTTTTT.